These 26 T cell receptor beta chains were sequenced from one sample in a study of CD8+CD57+ T cells in acquired aplastic anemia. The template used for profiling TCR beta VDJ and CDR3 was genomic DNA. TCRdb re-called the reads with MiXCR, one entry per CDR3 protein. The table lists some 410,000 distinct CDR3 sequences, roughly 64% of them singletons. Sequences were obtained from sorted CD4+, CD8+, or CD8+CD57+ T cells (not recorded which) from PBMCs. These receptors all come from a human donor in good health, serving as a control.

The chain uses TRBV7-2 and TRBJ1-2; tentatively, D is TRBD1 (6 bases). This CDR3 contains 15 residues. Germline V CDR1 and CDR2: SGHTA, FQGNSA. V was cut by 1 base and J by 14 bases, with 23 bases left in between. Here the CDR3 reads CASSLEGGRTDAQTF. The DNA of the CDR3 is TGTGCCAGCAGCTTAGAGGGGGGGCGCACAGATGCGCAGACCTTC.

This clonotype occurred a few times. V gene TRBV12-3 or TRBV12-4 combines with J gene TRBJ2-1, with 7 bases fitting TRBD2. The CDR3 runs to 15 residues. Germline trimming cut 6 bases from V and 8 bases from J; bases unmatched to any gene: 13. The DNA for the CDR3 is TGTGCCAGCAGCTTCGGGGGGTTAGGAATGGATGAGCAGTTCTTC. It yields the protein CASSFGGLGMDEQFF.

This chain uses TRBV2 with TRBJ1-6; no firm D call. The V gene's germline CDR1 is SNHLY and CDR2 FYNNEI. Trimming left V 3 bases short and J 8 bases short, with 14 bases between. This CDR3 is 15 amino acids long. CDR3 bases: TGTGCCAGCAGTGACGCTAGCGGGGTGGATTCACCCCTCCACTTT. Translating it yields CASSDASGVDSPLHF.

J is TRBJ2-1 and V is TRBV11-2; D remains ambiguous. V shed 1 base and J shed 1 base, with 17 bases lying between them. The CDR3 is made up of 18 amino acids. Germline V gene sequence: CDR1 SGHAT, CDR2 FQNNGV. CDR3 in amino acids: CASSLGGYDENSYNEQFF. CDR3 sequence (DNA): TGTGCCAGCAGCTTAGGCGGATATGATGAGAATTCCTACAATGAGCAGTTCTTC.

The chain combines TRBV9 with TRBJ2-5, with 8 bases matching TRBD1. CDR1 is SGDLS and CDR2 is YYNGEE in the germline V gene. This CDR3 is 15 amino acids long. J gave up 10 bases and V 0 bases, and 11 bases lay outside the gene matches. CDR3 loop: CASSVDGTGTQNQYF. As DNA, the CDR3 is TGTGCCAGCAGCGTAGACGGGACAGGTACGCAGAACCAGTACTTC.

V usage is TRBV7-3 and J usage is TRBJ2-1, with D perhaps given as TRBD1 or TRBD2 (5 bases each). V was pared by 5 bases and J by 0 bases, with 20 bases between. CDR3 length: 18 amino acids. The germline V gene has CDR1 SGHTA and CDR2 FQGTGA. DNA for the CDR3: TGTGCCAGCAGCCCCCAGGGATTCGGGAAGAGCTCCTACAATGAGCAGTTCTTC. Translated, it gives CASSPQGFGKSSYNEQFF.

This sequence joins TRBV7-9 and TRBJ2-7; D not resolved. This CDR3 is 14 amino acids long. Germline CDR1 SEHNR, CDR2 FQNEAQ (reference sequence). The V gene lost 1 base and the J gene lost 10 bases, with 17 bases spanning the gap. This chain's CDR3 is CASSLGGKLWLQYF. DNA for the CDR3: TGTGCCAGCAGCTTAGGCGGTAAACTATGGCTACAGTACTTC.

At least ten counts were recorded for this clonotype. The V gene is TRBV29-1, the J gene TRBJ1-2, with D possibly matching TRBD1 (6 bases). The CDR3 runs to 11 residues. Deletions cut 7 bases from V and 8 bases from J, with 14 bases between. CDR1 SQVTM and CDR2 ANQGSEA come from the germline V gene. The CDR3 loop is CSDLGGAGYTF. CDR3 bases: TGCAGCGACTTGGGGGGGGCCGGCTACACCTTC.

As to this clonotype: The junction differs from germline at one of its ends, possibly a read error. The rearrangement links TRBV7-3 to TRBJ2-3, with D possibly being TRBD1 (5 bases). CDR3 length: 14 residues. The germline V gene encodes CDR1 SGHTA and CDR2 FQGTGA. CDR3 protein: CASSPDKGRDTQYF. CDR3 coding DNA: TGTGCCAGCAGCCCAGATAAGGGCAGGGATACGCAGTACTTT.

As to this clonotype: A junction end diverges from the germline sequence, so it may reflect a read error. The chain recombines TRBV7-2 with TRBJ1-1, with 7 bases lining up with TRBD1. The CDR3 runs to 13 residues. The germline V gene has CDR1 SGHTA and CDR2 FQGNSA. This chain's CDR3 is CASSSDRNSEAFF. DNA for the CDR3: TGTGCCAGCAGCTCGGACAGGAACTCTGAAGCTTTCTTC.

The chain combines TRBV12-3 or TRBV12-4 with TRBJ2-3; possible D gene TRBD2, 7 bases. CDR3 size: 14 residues. Trimming left V 7 bases short and J 0 bases short, with 11 bases between. The CDR3 DNA is TGTGCCAGCACGGAGGGGGGGAGCACAGATACGCAGTATTTT. Translation gives CASTEGGSTDTQYF.

The chain combines TRBV6-5 with TRBJ1-2; perhaps TRBD1 as D (5 bases). CDR3 length: 14 amino acids. The V and J ends lost 4 bases and 8 bases respectively, with 17 bases between them. Germline V gives CDR1 MNHEY, CDR2 SVGAGI. The CDR3, as DNA: TGTGCCAGCAGTTTATGGGGGAGCTCCTACGGCTACACCTTC. The encoded protein is CASSLWGSSYGYTF.

This sequence joins TRBV11-1 and TRBJ2-1; D unclear. The CDR3 spans 14 residues. Trimming left V 5 bases short and J 0 bases short, with 8 bases between. The germline CDR1 and CDR2 sequences are SGHAT and FQDESV (reference sequence). The CDR3 spells CASSPGSSYNEQFF. DNA for the CDR3: TGTGCCAGCAGCCCCGGCAGCTCCTACAATGAGCAGTTCTTC.

A word on this clonotype: The DNA is omitted, as the CDR3 cannot be located on it reliably, and the CDR3 follows TCRdb's listing. J is TRBJ2-2 and V is TRBV7-2; the table assigns TRBD1, which was not confirmed against the DNA. Germline V gene sequence: CDR1 SGHTA, CDR2 FQGNSA. The CDR3 sequence runs 15 residues, both termini included. The CDR3 is CASSFRGPEAFFVFF.

The chain recombines TRBV7-2 with TRBJ1-3; a possible D gene is TRBD1 (6 bases). This CDR3 has 16 residues. Trimming pared 0 bases from V and 3 bases from J, leaving 12 bases between. CDR1 and CDR2 from the germline V gene are SGHTA and FQGNSA. The CDR3 here is CASSLALGGVGNTIYF. The CDR3 DNA is TGTGCCAGCAGCTTAGCGCTAGGGGGAGTTGGAAACACCATATATTTT. The variable domain in full, completed from reference TRBV7-2 and TRBJ1-3, reads GAGVSQSPSNKVTEKGKDVELRCDPISGHTALYWYRQSLGQGLEFLIYFQGNSAPDKSGLPSDRFSAERTGGSVSTLTIQRTQQEDSAVYLCASSLALGGVGNTIYFGEGSWLTVV.

At least ten counts were recorded for this clonotype. This chain links TRBV6-5 with TRBJ1-2, with 8 bases identical to TRBD1. This CDR3 contains 13 residues. The V and J ends lost 8 bases and 7 bases, in that order; junction bases with no gene match: 9. Germline CDR1 MNHEY, CDR2 SVGAGI. The CDR3 bases are TGTGCCAGCTCGATCAGGGGGCAAGGTGGCTACACCTTC. Translated: CASSIRGQGGYTF.

There are a few counts of this clonotype. The chain combines TRBV7-3 with TRBJ2-5; D is uncertain. The CDR3 covers 12 residues. Germline V gene lookup returns CDR1 SGHTA and CDR2 FQGTGA. With 2 bases removed from V and 7 bases from J, the gap between germline ends came to 8 bases. The CDR3 is CASSLRAGTQYF. CDR3 sequence (DNA): TGTGCCAGCAGCTTACGAGCAGGGACCCAGTACTTC. The variable domain in full, completed from reference TRBV7-3 and TRBJ2-5, reads GAGVSQTPSNKVTEKGKYVELRCDPISGHTALYWYRQSLGQGPEFLIYFQGTGAADDSGLPNDRFFAVRPEGSVSTLKIQRTERGDSAVYLCASSLRAGTQYFGPGTRLLVL.

About this clonotype itself: Sequence at one end of the junction differs from germline and may be a read error. The rearrangement uses TRBV20-1 and TRBJ1-2; TRBD1 might be the D (5 bases). Germline lookup yields CDR1 DFQATT and CDR2 SNEGSKA (reference sequence). The CDR3 sequence is 13 residues long. The CDR3 DNA is TGCAGTGCAGAAGACGGGACGGGGGGGAGGCCACACTTC. Translation: CSAEDGTGGRPHF.

This clonotype has a handful of counts. At one end the junction does not follow the germline gene, possibly because of a read error. The CDR3 here is CASSVEDGDLYEQFF. The CDR3 DNA reads as TGTGCTAGCAGCGTCGAGGACGGGGACCTCTACGAGCAGTTCTTC. The genes are TRBV9 and TRBJ2-7, with D perhaps given as TRBD1 or TRBD2 (5 bases each). The J call is uncertain, as TRBJ2-1 better fits the DNA end. The CDR3 length is 15 residues. The germline V gene has CDR1 SGDLS and CDR2 YYNGEE.

This rearrangement joins TRBV2 to TRBJ2-2, with 10 bases matching TRBD2. This CDR3 has 15 amino acids. Germline CDR1 SNHLY, CDR2 FYNNEI. V was pared by 8 bases and J by 7 bases, with 10 bases of the junction left unmatched. The CDR3 DNA reads TGTGCCAGCTTAGAGCGGGGGGGCCTTAGCGGGGAGCTGTTTTTT. Its protein product is CASLERGGLSGELFF.

Regarding this clonotype: Relative to the germline gene, one junction end is altered; a read error may explain this. The genes are TRBV24-1 and TRBJ1-5; D uncertain. Germline loops: CDR1 KGHDR, CDR2 SFDVKD. CDR3 size: 14 residues. The CDR3 nucleotides are TGTGCCACCAGTGTGACCCGGGTCGAACAGCCCGAGCTCTTT. This codes for CATSVTRVEQPELF.

The gene calls are TRBV20-1 and TRBJ1-1; D is undetermined. This CDR3 is 12 amino acids long. V lost 3 bases, J lost 11 bases, and 16 bases lay in between. The germline V gene has CDR1 DFQATT and CDR2 SNEGSKA (reference sequence). The CDR3, as DNA: TGCAGTGCTAGCCGAGAGTTATACAATGCTTTCTTT. This translates into CSASRELYNAFF.

V gene TRBV7-6 combines with J gene TRBJ2-1, with 11 bases matching TRBD2. With 6 bases clipped from V and 5 bases from J, the junction kept 9 bases outside the gene matches. Germline lookup yields CDR1 SGHVS and CDR2 FNYEAQ. The CDR3 loop spans 16 amino acids. Here the CDR3 reads CASRPPGLADNNEQFF. The CDR3 DNA follows: TGTGCCAGCAGACCGCCGGGACTAGCGGATAACAATGAGCAGTTCTTC.

The rearrangement links TRBV9 to TRBJ1-2; the D gene is possibly TRBD1 (6 bases). This CDR3 is built from 14 residues. Per the germline V gene, CDR1 is SGDLS and CDR2 is YYNGEE. Trimming cost V 3 bases and J 4 bases, with 13 bases left between them. CDR3 nucleotide sequence: TGTGCCAGCAGCGGGGGGGGGGCAGGCTATGGCTACACCTTC. Protein sequence: CASSGGGAGYGYTF. Looking up the rest from reference TRBV9 and TRBJ1-2 gives the full variable domain: DSGVTQTPKHLITATGQRVTLRCSPRSGDLSVYWYQQSLDQGLQFLIQYYNGEERAKGNILERFSAQQFPDLHSELNLSSLELGDSALYFCASSGGGAGYGYTFGSGTRLTVV.

The CDR3 DNA follows: TGTGCCAGCAGCACGGGAAGTGGAAACTATGGCTACACCTTC. Translating it yields CASSTGSGNYGYTF. The chain links TRBV11-2 to TRBJ1-2; D gene uncertain. The CDR3 contains 14 residues. V lost 5 bases and J lost 2, with 12 bases in between. Per germline, CDR1 SGHAT and CDR2 FQNNGV.

The chain carries TRBV7-4 and TRBJ2-2; possibly TRBD1 or TRBD2 for D (5 bases each). Between the trimmed V and J ends, which lost 3 bases and 5 bases, there was a span of 16 bases. The CDR3 has 16 residues. CDR1 SGHVT and CDR2 SQSDAQ come from the germline V gene. In DNA, the CDR3 is TGTGCCAGCAGCTTGGCCGGGACGGGTGGTACCGGGGAGCTGTTTTTT. As protein: CASSLAGTGGTGELFF.